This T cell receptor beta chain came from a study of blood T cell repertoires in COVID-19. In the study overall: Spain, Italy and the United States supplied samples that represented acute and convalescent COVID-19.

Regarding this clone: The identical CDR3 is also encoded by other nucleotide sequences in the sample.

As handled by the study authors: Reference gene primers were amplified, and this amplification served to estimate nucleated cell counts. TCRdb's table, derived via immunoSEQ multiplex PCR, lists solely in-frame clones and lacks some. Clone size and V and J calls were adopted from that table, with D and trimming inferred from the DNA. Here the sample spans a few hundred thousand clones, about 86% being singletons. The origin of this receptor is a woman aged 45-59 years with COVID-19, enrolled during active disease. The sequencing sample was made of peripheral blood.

CDR3 nucleotides: TGTGCCAGCAGCCTGGACAGGGGTTACGGCTACACCTTC. Amino acids: CASSLDRGYGYTF. This rearrangement joins TRBV5-4 to TRBJ1-2; the match to TRBD1 covers 9 bases. There are 13 residues in the CDR3. Germline lookup yields CDR1 SGHNT and CDR2 YYREEE (reference sequence). With 4 bases clipped from V and 8 bases from J, the junction kept 6 bases outside the gene matches.